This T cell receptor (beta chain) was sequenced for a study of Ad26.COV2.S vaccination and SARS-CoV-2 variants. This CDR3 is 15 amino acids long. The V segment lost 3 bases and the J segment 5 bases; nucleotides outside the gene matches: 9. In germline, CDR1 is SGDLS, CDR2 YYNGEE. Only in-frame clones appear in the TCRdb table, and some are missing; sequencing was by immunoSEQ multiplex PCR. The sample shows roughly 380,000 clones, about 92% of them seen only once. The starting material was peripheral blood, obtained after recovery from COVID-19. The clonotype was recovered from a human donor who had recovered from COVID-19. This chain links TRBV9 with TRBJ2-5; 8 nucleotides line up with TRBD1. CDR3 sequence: CASSAGQGPRETQYF. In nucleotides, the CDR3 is TGTGCCAGCAGCGCCGGACAGGGCCCCCGGGAGACCCAGTACTTC.